These 31 T cell receptor beta chains share one sample of origin, sequenced in a study of blood T cell repertoires in COVID-19. The repertoire was sequenced with immunoSEQ multiplex PCR; TCRdb's copy has only in-frame clones and lacks some. The table lists a few hundred thousand clones, 80% to 90% of them singletons, with around 4% in the top ten. Sequenced material: PBMCs or T cells enriched from blood (not recorded which). These receptors all come from a woman between 40 and 55 years old with acute COVID-19.

This clone was seen a handful of times. The genes are TRBV11-2 and TRBJ2-7; 9 bases are a match to TRBD2. CDR1 and CDR2 from the germline V gene are SGHAT and FQNNGV. The CDR3 covers 15 residues. V was clipped by 1 base and J by 5 bases; unmatched bases: 6. CDR3 in amino acids: CASSLAWREGNEQYF. The CDR3 nucleotides are TGTGCCAGCAGCTTAGCTTGGCGGGAGGGGAACGAGCAGTACTTC. Full variable domain (rest looked up from reference TRBV11-2 and TRBJ2-7): EAGVAQSPRYKIIEKRQSVAFWCNPISGHATLYWYQQILGQGPKLLIQFQNNGVVDDSQLPKDRFSAERLKGVDSTLKIQPAKLEDSAVYLCASSLAWREGNEQYFGPGTRLTVT.

V usage is TRBV5-1 and J usage is TRBJ1-1, with 7 bases aligning to TRBD1. Germline CDR1 SGHRS, CDR2 YFSETQ. This CDR3 is 14 amino acids long. Trimming took 4 bases from V and 1 from J; bases not matched to a gene: 4. The DNA for the CDR3 is TGCGCCAGCAGCCCGACAGGGAAGAACACTGAAGCTTTCTTT. Its protein product is CASSPTGKNTEAFF.

The V and J genes are TRBV7-9 and TRBJ1-2; 9 bases fit TRBD1. CDR3 length equals 14 residues. Germline V gene data show CDR1 as SEHNR and CDR2 as FQNEAQ (reference sequence). V dropped 5 bases and J dropped 8; count of bases not matched to a gene: 9. DNA of the CDR3: TGTGCCAGCAGCCAAACACAGGGGGCGTGGGGCTACACCTTC. This encodes CASSQTQGAWGYTF.

The V gene is TRBV6-4, the J gene TRBJ1-5; 7 bases fit TRBD1. V was clipped by 8 bases and J by 6 bases; unmatched bases: 16. The CDR3 loop spans 16 amino acids. CDR1 is MRHNA and CDR2 is SNTAGT in the germline V gene. In DNA, the CDR3 is TGTGCCAGCCGCACCCCGACAGGGAGGTTGACTCAGCCCCAGCATTTT. Translating gives CASRTPTGRLTQPQHF.

V is TRBV7-2 and J is TRBJ2-7; possibly TRBD2 for D (6 bases). Trimming removed 2 bases from V and 8 bases from J, with 13 bases in between. Germline assignment: CDR1 SGHTA and CDR2 FQGNSA. This CDR3 has 13 residues. The CDR3: CASSLPGLLKQYF. The DNA of the CDR3 is TGTGCCAGCAGCTTACCGGGACTCTTGAAGCAGTACTTC.

This clone showed up just once. Relative to the germline gene, one junction end is altered; a read error may explain this. The CDR3 protein is CASSVEAGGNVLTF. The CDR3 bases are TGTGCCAGCAGCGTAGAAGCGGGGGGCAACGTCCTGACTTTC. The V call is TRBV9, the J call TRBJ2-6; 9 bases match TRBD2. The CDR3 spans 14 residues. Germline V gene lookup returns CDR1 SGDLS and CDR2 YYNGEE.

The rearrangement uses TRBV7-2 and TRBJ1-1, with 7 bases fitting TRBD1. Germline CDR1 is SGHTA and CDR2 is FQGNSA. The CDR3 is made up of 15 amino acids. Trimming at V came to 4 bases and at J to 6 bases, leaving 11 bases not matched to a gene. Here the CDR3 reads CASSSRPSTGAEAFF. The CDR3 nucleotides are TGTGCCAGCAGCTCTAGACCTTCCACAGGGGCTGAAGCTTTCTTT.

V and J are TRBV18 and TRBJ1-2; a weak D match, TRBD1 (5 bases). The V and J ends lost 2 bases and 6 bases respectively, with 7 bases between them. Germline V CDR1 and CDR2: KGHSH, LQKENI. The CDR3 runs to 12 residues. The CDR3 DNA is TGTGCCAGCTCACCAATGACAGATGGCTACACCTTC. Residues: CASSPMTDGYTF.

The V and J genes are TRBV7-9 and TRBJ2-2; 9 nucleotides align to TRBD1. The CDR3 length is 18 residues. Losses at the gene ends were 2 bases for V and 6 bases for J; bases not matched to a gene: 13. The germline V gene has CDR1 SEHNR and CDR2 FQNEAQ (reference sequence). CDR3 sequence reads: CASSLRGTGKGPPGELFF. The CDR3 bases are TGTGCCAGCAGCTTAAGAGGGACAGGGAAGGGACCGCCCGGGGAGCTGTTTTTT.

The rearrangement links TRBV3-1 (or the pseudogene TRBV3-2) to TRBJ2-1, with D possibly TRBD1 on 6 matching bases. Deletions cut 2 bases from V and 6 bases from J, with 8 bases between. The CDR3 contains 13 residues. CDR1 LGHDT and CDR2 YNNKEL come from the germline V gene (reference sequence). The CDR3 DNA reads TGTGCCAGCAGCCAATCCAGGGGCAATGAGCAGTTCTTC. Translation: CASSQSRGNEQFF.

The J gene is TRBJ1-1, the V gene TRBV7-9; perhaps TRBD1 as D (6 bases). Germline CDR1 SEHNR, CDR2 FQNEAQ (reference sequence). The CDR3 spans 14 residues. The ends were cut back, 2 bases at V and 7 bases at J, with 14 bases in the middle. DNA for the CDR3: TGTGCCAGCAGCTTATCAACTACAGGGCGTGAAGCTTTCTTT. Protein: CASSLSTTGREAFF. The entire variable domain, with the rest obtained from reference TRBV7-9 and TRBJ1-1, is as follows: DTGVSQNPRHKITKRGQNVTFRCDPISEHNRLYWYRQTLGQGPEFLTYFQNEAQLEKSRLLSDRFSAERPKGSFSTLEIQRTEQGDSAMYLCASSLSTTGREAFFGQGTRLTVV.

This chain uses TRBV28 with TRBJ1-2, with 9 bases aligning to TRBD1. The J segment lost 7 bases and the V segment lost 1 base, leaving 4 bases of the junction unmatched. Germline V gene sequence: CDR1 MDHEN, CDR2 SYDVKM. The CDR3 extends over 14 amino acids. This CDR3 is CASSLSGQGVGYTF. CDR3 DNA sequence: TGTGCCAGCAGTTTATCGGGACAGGGTGTTGGCTACACCTTC.

The chain is built from TRBV7-2 and TRBJ2-1, with 8 nucleotides matching TRBD2. Germline CDR1 SGHTA, CDR2 FQGNSA. The junction had 7 bases not matched to a gene; V was cut back by 4 bases and J by 8 bases. This CDR3 has 14 residues. For the CDR3, the DNA is TGTGCCAGCAGCTCACCGGGACTAGTCCATGAGCAGTTCTTC. This encodes CASSSPGLVHEQFF.

This chain joins TRBV29-1 and TRBJ2-2; TRBD1 is a possible D gene (6 bases). This CDR3 is 13 amino acids long. Germline V gene sequence: CDR1 SQVTM, CDR2 ANQGSEA. V was shortened by 8 bases and J by 0 bases, with 10 bases between the two germline ends. The CDR3 is CSLWTANTGELFF. The CDR3 region has the DNA TGCAGCTTATGGACAGCGAACACCGGGGAGCTGTTTTTT.

This clone occurred once. V gene TRBV19 combines with J gene TRBJ1-4, with 9 bases aligning to TRBD1. The CDR3 has 15 amino acids. Germline lookup yields CDR1 LNHDA and CDR2 SQIVND (reference sequence). With 2 bases clipped from V and 9 bases from J, the junction kept 7 bases outside the gene matches. As DNA, the CDR3 is TGTGCCAGTAGTATAACCGGGACAGGGCTGAAAAAACTGTTTTTT. Encoded protein: CASSITGTGLKKLFF.

This sequence joins TRBV7-3 and TRBJ1-1; 7 nucleotides line up with TRBD1. The germline gives CDR1 SGHTA, CDR2 FQGTGA. CDR3 length: 14 amino acids. After removal of 6 bases from V and 5 bases from J, the junction contained 9 bases not matched to a gene. DNA of the CDR3: TGTGCCAGCAGAGTCGACAGGGTCGCGACTGAAGCTTTCTTT. Residues: CASRVDRVATEAFF. The variable domain in full, completed from reference TRBV7-3 and TRBJ1-1, reads GAGVSQTPSNKVTEKGKYVELRCDPISGHTALYWYRQSLGQGPEFLIYFQGTGAADDSGLPNDRFFAVRPEGSVSTLKIQRTERGDSAVYLCASRVDRVATEAFFGQGTRLTVV.

The chain uses TRBV19 and TRBJ1-1; D not resolved. Germline V gives CDR1 LNHDA, CDR2 SQIVND (reference sequence). V lost 1 base, J lost 1 base, and 10 bases lay in between. The CDR3 extends over 15 amino acids. The CDR3: CASSIVAQRNTEAFF. The CDR3 coding sequence is TGTGCCAGTAGTATAGTGGCACAGAGGAACACTGAAGCTTTCTTT.

V usage is TRBV5-6 and J usage is TRBJ2-5; D perhaps matches TRBD1 (6 bases). CDR3 size: 15 residues. The V end lost 4 bases, the J end lost 3 bases, and 16 bases lay between the germline ends. CDR1 is SGHDT and CDR2 is YYEEEE in the germline V gene. DNA for the CDR3: TGTGCCAGCAGCCCGAGCACAGGGAGCAAAGAGACCCAGTACTTC. Translating it yields CASSPSTGSKETQYF.

V is TRBV3-1 (or the pseudogene TRBV3-2) and J is TRBJ2-1; the match to TRBD2 covers 11 bases. Germline values: CDR1 LGHDT, CDR2 YNNKEL (reference sequence). The V gene end was trimmed by 0 bases and the J gene end by 1 base; junction bases not matched to a gene: 2. The CDR3 is 17 amino acids. The CDR3 spells CASSQEGLAVSYNEQFF. The CDR3 DNA sequence: TGTGCCAGCAGCCAAGAGGGACTAGCGGTTTCCTACAATGAGCAGTTCTTC.

This rearrangement joins TRBV7-9 to TRBJ2-5, with TRBD2 identical over 7 bases. With 5 bases clipped from V and 3 bases from J, the junction kept 15 bases outside the gene matches. This CDR3 region has 17 residues. CDR1 and CDR2 (germline): SEHNR, FQNEAQ (reference sequence). CDR3 residues: CASSPPPESSGKETQYF. The DNA for the CDR3 is TGTGCCAGCAGCCCTCCCCCCGAATCTAGCGGTAAAGAGACCCAGTACTTC.

The rearrangement uses TRBV6-4 and TRBJ2-1; D unclear. Trimming stripped 8 bases from V and 0 bases from J, with 20 bases between. The germline CDR1 and CDR2 sequences are MRHNA and SNTAGT. The CDR3 loop spans 17 amino acids. The CDR3 nucleotides read TGTGCCAGCTTTCGCTTCTATAGAGGCTTCTCCTACAATGAGCAGTTCTTC. This gives the protein CASFRFYRGFSYNEQFF.

V usage is TRBV9 and J usage is TRBJ2-7; 7 nucleotides line up with TRBD2. V lost 0 bases to trimming and J lost 5 bases; unmatched junction nucleotides: 11. CDR1 and CDR2 (germline): SGDLS, YYNGEE. The CDR3 is made up of 16 amino acids. The CDR3 sequence: CASSVGSAGLVHEQYF. The CDR3 DNA follows: TGTGCCAGCAGCGTAGGGTCAGCGGGGCTCGTCCACGAGCAGTACTTC. Full variable domain (missing parts from reference TRBV9 and TRBJ2-7): DSGVTQTPKHLITATGQRVTLRCSPRSGDLSVYWYQQSLDQGLQFLIQYYNGEERAKGNILERFSAQQFPDLHSELNLSSLELGDSALYFCASSVGSAGLVHEQYFGPGTRLTVT.

The J gene is TRBJ2-7, the V gene TRBV7-2; 8 bases are a match to TRBD2. Germline trimming cut 7 bases from V and 0 bases from J; bases unmatched to any gene: 5. CDR1 SGHTA and CDR2 FQGNSA come from the germline V gene. The CDR3 loop spans 14 amino acids. The CDR3 bases are TGTGCCAGCAAGCGGGAGAGCTTCTCCTACGAGCAGTACTTC. Its translation is CASKRESFSYEQYF. Supplemented by reference TRBV7-2 and TRBJ2-7, the full variable domain reads GAGVSQSPSNKVTEKGKDVELRCDPISGHTALYWYRQSLGQGLEFLIYFQGNSAPDKSGLPSDRFSAERTGGSVSTLTIQRTQQEDSAVYLCASKRESFSYEQYFGPGTRLTVT.

This chain connects TRBV19 to TRBJ2-3, with 8 nucleotides matching TRBD2. The CDR3 has 14 residues. After removal of 7 bases from V and 2 bases from J, the junction contained 5 bases not matched to a gene. Germline loops: CDR1 LNHDA, CDR2 SQIVND (reference sequence). The CDR3 protein is CASTLSGVTDTQYF. CDR3 DNA: TGTGCCAGTACCCTTAGCGGGGTCACAGATACGCAGTATTTT.

The chain combines TRBV5-8 with TRBJ1-2; D unresolved. Deletions cut 8 bases from V and 4 bases from J, with 18 bases between. The CDR3 contains 14 residues. CDR1 and CDR2 (germline): SGHTS, YDEGEE. Written as DNA, the CDR3 is TGTGCCAGTAACCACTACGGGTTTGCCTATGGCTACACCTTC. It encodes CASNHYGFAYGYTF.

The rearrangement joins TRBV5-1 to TRBJ2-2, with D perhaps matching TRBD1 (6 bases). CDR3 length equals 15 residues. V lost 0 bases to trimming and J lost 6 bases, with 12 bases between them. Germline CDR1 is SGHRS and CDR2 is YFSETQ. CDR3 sequence reads: CASSLDRVDAGELFF. DNA of the CDR3: TGCGCCAGCAGCTTGGACAGGGTCGACGCCGGGGAGCTGTTTTTT.

CDR3 amino acids: CASSEPLAGGGDTQYF. In DNA form, the CDR3 reads TGTGCCAGCAGCGAACCTCTAGCGGGAGGGGGGGATACGCAGTATTTT. The V call is TRBV2, the J call TRBJ2-3; 12 bases are a match to TRBD2. V shed 6 bases, J shed 6 bases, and the junction held 10 bases outside the gene matches. CDR3 length equals 16 residues. The germline CDR1 and CDR2 sequences are SNHLY and FYNNEI.

This clone was counted once. The rearrangement links TRBV15 to TRBJ2-5; 7 bases map to TRBD2. Germline CDR1 LNHNV, CDR2 YYDKDF (reference sequence). Trimming removed 0 bases from V and 2 bases from J; junction bases left unmatched: 3. CDR3 length: 15 amino acids. CDR3 coding DNA: TGTGCCACCAGCAGAGAGGGGGGGATGCAAGAGACCCAGTACTTC. This translates into CATSREGGMQETQYF.

This rearrangement joins TRBV15 to TRBJ1-3; D is uncertain. Trimming removed 0 bases at V and 0 bases at J, with 9 bases between. CDR1 and CDR2 (germline): LNHNV, YYDKDF (reference sequence). The CDR3 is 16 amino acids. CDR3 in amino acids: CATSRDARGSGNTIYF. The DNA of the CDR3 is TGTGCCACCAGCAGAGATGCTCGGGGCTCTGGAAACACCATATATTTT.

V and J are TRBV4-3 and TRBJ1-2; 9 bases align to TRBD1. Germline values: CDR1 LGHNA, CDR2 YSLEER. With V trimmed by 5 bases and J by 5 bases, 9 bases remained unmatched. The CDR3 runs to 15 residues. This CDR3 is CASSDGTGSRYGYTF. The CDR3 coding sequence is TGCGCCAGCAGCGATGGGACAGGGTCTAGGTATGGCTACACCTTC.

This chain joins TRBV15 and TRBJ1-4; a possible D gene is TRBD1 (5 bases). Trimming stripped 0 bases from V and 8 bases from J, with 13 bases between. Germline V gene lookup returns CDR1 LNHNV and CDR2 YYDKDF (reference sequence). The CDR3 covers 15 residues. CDR3 DNA sequence: TGTGCCACCAGCAGAGATCAAGGGGTTGGGGAAAAACTGTTTTTT. The encoded protein is CATSRDQGVGEKLFF.